What follows are 32 T cell receptor beta chains derived from one specimen sequenced in a study of T cell responses to AZD1222 COVID-19 vaccine. The protocol was immunoSEQ multiplex PCR, while the TCRdb copy is restricted to in-frame clones and leaves out a portion. This sample carries more than 95,000 clones, 86% of them seen once, and the ten largest clones take 17%. Sequences were derived from peripheral blood, sampled 28 days after the second AZD1222 dose. These TCRs come from an adult who received the AZD1222 COVID-19 vaccine.

This clone showed up just a few times. V is TRBV3-1 (or the pseudogene TRBV3-2) and J is TRBJ2-7; weak D call: TRBD2 (5 bases). With 4 bases removed from V and 4 bases from J, the gap between germline ends came to 5 bases. This CDR3 is built from 11 residues. Looked up from germline, CDR1 is LGHDT and CDR2 is YNNKEL (reference sequence). In DNA form, the CDR3 reads TGTGCCAGCAGCCCGGGATACGAGCAGTACTTC. Translated: CASSPGYEQYF.

The chain couples TRBV13 to TRBJ1-1; 7 positions match TRBD1. This CDR3 region has 16 residues. Losses at the gene ends were 1 base for V and 1 base for J; bases not matched to a gene: 6. Per the germline V gene, CDR1 is PRHDT and CDR2 is FYEKMQ (reference sequence). CDR3 in DNA: TGTGCCAGCAGCTTAGTAAAGAACAGGGGGAACACTGAAGCTTTCTTT. Translation: CASSLVKNRGNTEAFF.

V and J are TRBV4-3 and TRBJ2-1; D is perhaps TRBD2 (5 bases). Trimming removed 0 bases from V and 5 bases from J, with 11 bases in between. This CDR3 region has 15 residues. Germline values: CDR1 LGHNA, CDR2 YSLEER. The CDR3 reads CASSQDRSEDNEQFF. The CDR3 DNA sequence: TGCGCCAGCAGCCAAGACAGGTCGGAGGACAATGAGCAGTTCTTC.

This chain connects TRBV3-1 (or the pseudogene TRBV3-2) to TRBJ2-7; no clear D gene. The CDR3 totals 13 residues. The germline gives CDR1 LGHDT, CDR2 YNNKEL (reference sequence). Trimming shortened V by 1 base and J by 6 bases, and 10 bases separated the two germline ends. The CDR3 region has the DNA TGTGCCAGCAGCCAAGGCCTCGCGAGCGAGCAGTACTTC. Translating it yields CASSQGLASEQYF.

The chain carries TRBV11-1 and TRBJ2-3, with a weak D call TRBD2 (5 bases). Germline V CDR1 and CDR2: SGHAT, FQDESV (reference sequence). The germline V and J ends were trimmed by 2 bases and 2 bases, with 14 bases remaining between them. The CDR3 spans 16 residues. CDR3 DNA: TGTGCCAGCAGCTTACTTTCACGGGGATCCACAGATACGCAGTATTTT. It translates to CASSLLSRGSTDTQYF.

The chain combines TRBV11-1 with TRBJ2-7; no firm D call. CDR3 length: 12 amino acids. Germline assignment: CDR1 SGHAT and CDR2 FQDESV (reference sequence). Deletions cut 3 bases from V and 5 bases from J, with 8 bases between. CDR3 amino acids: CASSFWMNEQYF. Here the CDR3 DNA reads TGTGCCAGCAGCTTTTGGATGAACGAGCAGTACTTC.

V gene TRBV9 combines with J gene TRBJ2-1, with 7 bases aligning to TRBD2. This CDR3 has 16 amino acids. Germline V gene sequence: CDR1 SGDLS, CDR2 YYNGEE. Trimming took 3 bases from V and 4 from J; bases not matched to a gene: 10. As DNA, the CDR3 is TGTGCCAGCAGCGGAGAGGGAGGGGCCCTGTACAATGAGCAGTTCTTC. Its translation is CASSGEGGALYNEQFF.

This chain links TRBV5-1 with TRBJ1-1, with D unresolved. There are 13 residues in the CDR3. CDR1 SGHRS and CDR2 YFSETQ come from the germline V gene. V was cut by 1 base and J by 0 bases, with 4 bases left in between. The DNA for the CDR3 is TGCGCCAGCAGCTTGAATTTGAACACTGAAGCTTTCTTT. This sequence encodes CASSLNLNTEAFF.

This chain joins TRBV5-1 and TRBJ2-2; the match to TRBD2 covers 9 bases. CDR1 and CDR2 from the germline V gene are SGHRS and YFSETQ. This CDR3 spans 15 amino acids. V gave up 1 base and J gave up 4 bases; unmatched junction bases: 2. The CDR3 loop is CASSLLAGFTGELFF. The CDR3 DNA reads as TGCGCCAGCAGCTTGCTAGCGGGATTCACCGGGGAGCTGTTTTTT.

This clone was seen just once. The gene calls are TRBV29-1 and TRBJ2-5; the match to TRBD2 covers 12 bases. The CDR3 totals 20 residues. Trimming took 7 bases from V and 5 from J; bases not matched to a gene: 26. Germline values: CDR1 SQVTM, CDR2 ANQGSEA. The CDR3 nucleotides are TGCAGCGCTCTCACGGGACACGGGTTGGTAACAGGACTAGCGGGGGAGACCCAGTACTTC. It codes for CSALTGHGLVTGLAGETQYF. The full variable domain, rest sourced from reference TRBV29-1 and TRBJ2-5, is SAVISQKPSRDICQRGTSLTIQCQVDSQVTMMFWYRQQPGQSLTLIATANQGSEATYESGFVIDKFPISRPNLTFSTLTVSNMSPEDSSIYLCSALTGHGLVTGLAGETQYFGPGTRLLVL.

J is TRBJ2-1 and V is TRBV10-1, with TRBD2 matching over 14 bases. Losses at the gene ends were 3 bases for V and 13 bases for J; bases not matched to a gene: 11. This CDR3 region has 16 residues. CDR1 and CDR2 from the germline V gene are WNHNN and SYGVQD (reference sequence). CDR3 coding DNA: TGCGCCAGCAGTGATCTCGCGACTAGCGGGAGGGCCCTTCAGTTCTTC. It codes for CASSDLATSGRALQFF.

The J gene is TRBJ1-1, the V gene TRBV2; 7 bases fit TRBD1. The CDR3 spans 12 residues. After removal of 9 bases from V and 1 base from J, the junction contained 2 bases not matched to a gene. Germline V gene lookup returns CDR1 SNHLY and CDR2 FYNNEI. The chain's CDR3 is CARGTANTEAFF. The CDR3 DNA reads as TGTGCCAGAGGGACAGCGAACACTGAAGCTTTCTTT. Full variable domain (remainder filled in from reference TRBV2 and TRBJ1-1): EPEVTQTPSHQVTQMGQEVILRCVPISNHLYFYWYRQILGQKVEFLVSFYNNEISEKSEIFDDQFSVERPDGSNFTLKIRSTKLEDSAMYFCARGTANTEAFFGQGTRLTVV.

The rearrangement links TRBV11-2 to TRBJ1-2; perhaps TRBD1 as D (5 bases). CDR1 is SGHAT and CDR2 is FQNNGV in the germline V gene. The CDR3 extends over 17 amino acids. V shed 3 bases and J shed 2 bases, with 19 bases lying between them. The CDR3 DNA follows: TGTGCCAGCAGCTTTACAAATTGGGGTGACAGAAACTATGGCTACACCTTC. Residues: CASSFTNWGDRNYGYTF.

The chain couples TRBV27 to TRBJ1-1; a possible D gene is TRBD1 (5 bases). This CDR3 is built from 16 residues. The V gene lost 2 bases and the J gene lost 0 bases, with 13 bases spanning the gap. Germline V lookup: CDR1 MNHEY, CDR2 SMNVEV (reference sequence). CDR3 protein: CASSLRGAGMNTEAFF. The CDR3 bases are TGTGCCAGCAGTTTAAGAGGGGCAGGGATGAACACTGAAGCTTTCTTT.

This chain connects TRBV29-1 to TRBJ1-5, with TRBD1 matching 7 bases. V lost 5 bases, J lost 3 bases, and 4 bases stayed unmatched. Germline loops: CDR1 SQVTM, CDR2 ANQGSEA. The CDR3 extends over 13 amino acids. DNA for the CDR3: TGCAGCGTTTTAGGGGGCCCCAATCAGCCCCAGCATTTT. Protein sequence: CSVLGGPNQPQHF.

V is TRBV5-1 and J is TRBJ2-2, with 9 positions matching TRBD1. CDR3 length: 15 residues. V was clipped by 3 bases and J by 2 bases; unmatched bases: 2. The germline V gene has CDR1 SGHRS and CDR2 YFSETQ. CDR3 sequence reads: CASSYRGQNTGELFF. In DNA, the CDR3 is TGCGCCAGCAGCTACAGGGGGCAAAACACCGGGGAGCTGTTTTTT.

This rearrangement joins TRBV6-6 to TRBJ2-1, with 9 bases matching TRBD1. This CDR3 is built from 16 residues. V lost 6 bases to trimming and J lost 3 bases; unmatched junction nucleotides: 9. Germline CDR1 reads MNHNY; CDR2 reads SVGAGI (reference sequence). In nucleotides, the CDR3 is TGTGCCAGCAGCCCTCCGGACAGGGGATTCTACAATGAGCAGTTCTTC. Protein sequence: CASSPPDRGFYNEQFF.

The sample holds a few counts of this clone. V gene TRBV6-5 combines with J gene TRBJ1-1; no reliable D call. Per germline, CDR1 MNHEY and CDR2 SVGAGI. The length of the CDR3 is 15 residues. Trimming stripped 6 bases from V and 5 bases from J, with 19 bases between. The CDR3 loop reads CASSPGIGEYTEAFF. The CDR3 DNA is TGTGCCAGCAGCCCCGGGATTGGGGAATATACTGAAGCTTTCTTT.

V usage is TRBV5-6 and J usage is TRBJ2-1, with 13 positions matching TRBD2. This CDR3 has 19 residues. The V and J ends lost 0 bases and 7 bases, in that order; junction bases with no gene match: 13. Germline loops: CDR1 SGHDT, CDR2 YYEEEE. DNA for the CDR3: TGTGCCAGCAGCTTGGGCGTGACTAGCGGGAGGACACGGAGGAATGAGCAGTTCTTC. It translates to CASSLGVTSGRTRRNEQFF.

The CDR3 protein is CASSIGQIQNYGYTF. DNA of the CDR3: TGTGCCAGTAGTATAGGCCAGATTCAGAACTATGGCTACACCTTC. The chain combines TRBV19 with TRBJ1-2, with D hard to call. The germline V gene encodes CDR1 LNHDA and CDR2 SQIVND (reference sequence). The CDR3 loop spans 15 amino acids. Trimming left V 1 base short and J 2 bases short, with 11 bases between. Full variable domain (outside the CDR3, taken from reference TRBV19 and TRBJ1-2): DGGITQSPKYLFRKEGQNVTLSCEQNLNHDAMYWYRQDPGQGLRLIYYSQIVNDFQKGDIAEGYSVSREKKESFPLTVTSAQKNPTAFYLCASSIGQIQNYGYTFGSGTRLTVV.

V usage is TRBV30 and J usage is TRBJ1-5; D uncertain. The V gene's germline CDR1 is GTSNPN and CDR2 SVGIG (reference sequence). V lost 0 bases and J 4 bases, leaving 7 bases between the germline ends. This CDR3 has 13 amino acids. The DNA of the CDR3 is TGTGCCTGGAGTGTAGGGTTAAATCAGCCCCAGCATTTT. It encodes CAWSVGLNQPQHF.

This sequence joins TRBV6-1 and TRBJ1-6; D is unresolved. Germline V gives CDR1 MNHNS, CDR2 SASEGT. V shed 2 bases and J shed 3 bases, with 23 bases lying between them. This CDR3 comprises 20 residues. The CDR3 sequence: CASSERPPFGAADYNSPLHF. DNA of the CDR3: TGTGCCAGCAGTGAACGTCCCCCCTTCGGAGCAGCAGACTATAATTCACCCCTCCACTTT.

The chain combines TRBV28 with TRBJ2-7; D possibly corresponds to TRBD1 (6 bases). The CDR3 totals 14 residues. V gave up 3 bases and J gave up 0 bases, with 9 bases separating them. Germline loops: CDR1 MDHEN, CDR2 SYDVKM. The CDR3: CASSFLDSSYEQYF. The CDR3, as DNA: TGTGCCAGCAGTTTCTTGGACAGCTCCTACGAGCAGTACTTC.

In its sample, this clone was seen once. V is TRBV30 and J is TRBJ2-5; 8 bases map to TRBD2. The CDR3 is 14 residues long. V trimming: 7 bases; J trimming: 5 bases; junction bases outside the gene matches: 12. Germline CDR1 is GTSNPN and CDR2 is SVGIG (reference sequence). The CDR3 here is CASKKTSAWETQYF. CDR3 nucleotides: TGTGCCTCCAAAAAGACTAGCGCGTGGGAGACCCAGTACTTC.

The CDR3 DNA reads as TGTGCCAGCAGCTCTACCGGGGCAGGGCAAAGGGGGGAGCTGTTTTTT. Its translation: CASSSTGAGQRGELFF. J is TRBJ2-2 and V is TRBV7-9; perhaps D is TRBD1 or TRBD2 (5 bases each). Trimming removed 4 bases at V and 8 bases at J, with 20 bases between. CDR3 size: 16 residues. Per germline, CDR1 SEHNR and CDR2 FQNEAQ (reference sequence).

The chain couples TRBV10-3 to TRBJ2-1; possibly TRBD2 for D (5 bases). The CDR3 runs 14 residues. CDR1 ENHRY and CDR2 SYGVKD come from the germline V gene. With 6 bases removed from V and 0 bases from J, the gap between germline ends came to 9 bases. CDR3 loop: CAISYLASYNEQFF. CDR3 DNA sequence: TGTGCCATCAGCTACCTAGCCTCCTACAATGAGCAGTTCTTC.

The chain carries TRBV15 and TRBJ1-3; no clear D gene. Trimming shortened V by 3 bases and J by 4 bases, and 7 bases separated the two germline ends. CDR3 length: 13 residues. The germline gives CDR1 LNHNV, CDR2 YYDKDF (reference sequence). The DNA of the CDR3 is TGTGCCACCAGCAGGGGAAAAGGAAACACCATATATTTT. It yields the protein CATSRGKGNTIYF.

About this clone: At one of its ends the junction is not consistent with the germline gene, which may arise from a read error. This CDR3 is CASRLGGAYEQYF. The CDR3 coding sequence is TGTGCCAGCAGGTTAGGAGGGGCCTACGAGCAGTACTTC. This chain links TRBV7-8 with TRBJ2-7, with D possibly TRBD2 on 6 matching bases. Germline V lookup: CDR1 SGHVS, CDR2 FQNEAQ. The CDR3 runs to 13 residues.

The chain combines TRBV3-1 (or the pseudogene TRBV3-2) with TRBJ1-2; D unclear. CDR3 size: 18 residues. Looked up from germline, CDR1 is LGHDT and CDR2 is YNNKEL (reference sequence). Trimming shortened V by 4 bases and J by 3 bases, and 24 bases separated the two germline ends. The CDR3 reads CASSRSGSTLKSHYGYTF. CDR3 nucleotides: TGTGCCAGCAGCCGGAGTGGCAGCACCCTCAAGTCACACTATGGCTACACCTTC.

This clone occurred once. V and J are TRBV7-2 and TRBJ1-5; the match to TRBD1 covers 7 bases. Trimming took 4 bases from V and 5 from J; bases not matched to a gene: 14. The germline gives CDR1 SGHTA, CDR2 FQGNSA. The CDR3 loop spans 17 amino acids. The CDR3 nucleotides read TGTGCCAGCAGCTCGCACCGCACAGGGGCGAAGCATCAGCCCCAGCATTTT. Translated: CASSSHRTGAKHQPQHF.

This chain uses TRBV30 with TRBJ1-5; D perhaps matches TRBD1 (5 bases). Trimming stripped 2 bases from V and 0 bases from J, with 17 bases between. The germline gives CDR1 GTSNPN, CDR2 SVGIG (reference sequence). The CDR3 is made up of 17 amino acids. The CDR3 is CAWSSGRGTYSNQPQHF. CDR3 DNA sequence: TGTGCCTGGAGTTCGGGTCGGGGGACTTATAGCAATCAGCCCCAGCATTTT.

The genes are TRBV7-3 and TRBJ2-1, with a weak D call TRBD1 (5 bases). V was clipped by 6 bases and J by 8 bases, with 11 bases between them. Germline V lookup: CDR1 SGHTA, CDR2 FQGTGA. The CDR3 sequence is 12 residues long. The CDR3 coding sequence is TGTGCCAGCAGTGATGACAGCTATGAGCAGTTCTTC. Translation gives CASSDDSYEQFF. Together with reference TRBV7-3 and TRBJ2-1, the CDR3 gives the full variable domain: GAGVSQTPSNKVTEKGKYVELRCDPISGHTALYWYRQSLGQGPEFLIYFQGTGAADDSGLPNDRFFAVRPEGSVSTLKIQRTERGDSAVYLCASSDDSYEQFFGPGTRLTVL.